The entry that follows covers one T cell receptor beta chain sequence. The target antigen is unknown. In triplicate, each CD8+ T cell subset was sorted at some 300,000 cells per replicate. The authors gated naive CD8+ T cells as CD45RO-CCR7+CD27+CD95-. This sample was included in a study of CXCR3-negative and CXCR3-positive naive CD8 T cells. Study-wide background: With about 1.5 +/- 0.3 million reads per library, the TRB reads numbered some 130 million in total.

Broader study findings: For CXCR3-positive naive cells, TRB CDR3s were more hydrophobic than those of CXCR3-negative naive cells.

The CDR3 consists of 18 residues. Germline CDR1 reads SGHRS; CDR2 reads YFSETQ. Libraries of TRB cDNA were made by 5' RACE and carried UMIs. TCRdb reprocessed the 5' RACE reads, with one entry per CDR3 protein and no DNA. The sample totals about 50,000 distinct CDR3 sequences; its top ten clones hold roughly 0.42%. The sample was naive CXCR3- CD8+ T cells from blood. Specified subset: CD45RO-CCR7+CD27+CD95- naive CD8+ T cells lacking CXCR3 (TNR3-). V gene TRBV5-1 combines with J gene TRBJ2-2; as DNA is missing, the TRBD2 call by TCRdb cannot be tested. The clonotype was recovered from a human donor in good health. Some clones in this sample may be carry-over from other donors' samples. The CDR3 here is CASSLGLPQGPLTGELFF.